This passage covers 20 T cell receptor beta chains from one sample sequenced in a study of regulatory T cells in long-lasting Graves disease. In building TCR beta libraries, iRepertoire HTBI primers were used together with Arm-PCR of CDR3 regions. TCRdb independently ran MiXCR on the multiplex PCR reads; one entry per CDR3 protein. The sample has under 500,000 distinct CDR3 sequences, around 15% seen once; the top ten hold over 8.5%. Documented time point: newly diagnosed GD, antithyroid drugs for less than 3 months. The TCR library was made from RNA that had been extracted from PBMCs in TRIzol. This sample also belongs to another study, concerning T cells in Graves' hyperthyroidism and ophthalmopathy.

Sequencing was performed on peripheral blood mononuclear cells (PBMCs), taken at new diagnosis, from a patient treated with antithyroid drugs. All receptors come from a woman younger than 45 with Graves disease.

This clonotype was recorded at least ten times. V gene TRBV10-1 combines with J gene TRBJ2-7; TRBD2 is a possible D gene (5 bases). V lost 0 bases to trimming and J lost 1 base, with 7 bases between them. The CDR3 runs to 14 residues. CDR1 and CDR2 from the germline V gene are WNHNN and SYGVQD (reference sequence). The CDR3 loop is CASSESPGSYEQYF. The CDR3 nucleotides are TGCGCCAGCAGTGAGTCCCCGGGATCCTACGAGCAGTACTTC.

This clonotype was seen a handful of times. This chain connects TRBV6-2 or TRBV6-3 to TRBJ1-5; the D is unclear. There are 19 residues in the CDR3. Per germline, CDR1 MNHEY and CDR2 SVGEGT. Trimming removed 2 bases at V and 1 base at J, with 21 bases between. CDR3 region: CASSYLHSGPPRSNQPQHF. The DNA of the CDR3 is TGTGCCAGCAGTTACCTTCATTCTGGGCCTCCGCGGAGCAATCAGCCCCAGCATTTT.

This chain uses TRBV19 with TRBJ2-1; D gene uncertain. CDR3 size: 12 residues. The germline gives CDR1 LNHDA, CDR2 SQIVND (reference sequence). V dropped 0 bases and J dropped 8 bases, with 5 bases sitting between them. The CDR3 DNA is TGTGCCAGTAGTATAGATCAGGATGAGCAGTTCTTC. This encodes CASSIDQDEQFF.

Of note for this clonotype: This may arise from a read error, as a much more abundant clone is one base away. V and J are TRBV20-1 and TRBJ2-7, with no clear D. The CDR3 is 14 amino acids. Germline V gene lookup returns CDR1 DFQATT and CDR2 SNEGSKA (reference sequence). V was shortened by 0 bases and J by 3 bases, with 12 bases between the two germline ends. CDR3 sequence: CSARDSAYFYEQYF. CDR3 DNA sequence: TGCAGTGCTAGAGATTCGGCCTACTTCTACGAGCAGTACTTC.

This clonotype was observed at least ten times. The chain couples TRBV12-3 or TRBV12-4 to TRBJ2-1, with TRBD2 matching 7 bases. The CDR3 loop spans 14 amino acids. With V trimmed by 5 bases and J by 8 bases, 9 bases remained unmatched. The CDR3 protein is CASSASGGRDEQFF. The CDR3 nucleotides are TGTGCCAGCAGTGCTAGCGGAGGGAGGGATGAGCAGTTCTTC.

This clonotype was counted only a few times. The rearrangement joins TRBV30 to TRBJ2-7, with D hard to call. Germline V gene data show CDR1 as GTSNPN and CDR2 as SVGIG (reference sequence). V lost 0 bases, J lost 1 base, and 7 bases lay in between. The CDR3 runs to 13 residues. The CDR3 spells CAWSVHSSYEQYF. DNA of the CDR3: TGTGCCTGGAGTGTGCACAGTTCCTACGAGCAGTACTTC. Combining the CDR3 with reference TRBV30 and TRBJ2-7 gives the whole variable domain SQTIHQWPATLVQPVGSPLSLECTVEGTSNPNLYWYRQAAGRGLQLLFYSVGIGQISSEVPQNLSASRPQDRQFILSSKKLLLSDSGFYLCAWSVHSSYEQYFGPGTRLTVT.

There are a few counts of this clonotype. The chain is built from TRBV6-1 and TRBJ1-4; 9 nucleotides match TRBD1. Germline loops: CDR1 MNHNS, CDR2 SASEGT. This CDR3 comprises 14 residues. The trim removed 7 bases at V and 8 bases at J, leaving 8 bases unmatched. Here the CDR3 reads CASKRGTGNEKLFF. CDR3 sequence (DNA): TGTGCCAGCAAGCGGGGGACAGGGAACGAAAAACTGTTTTTT.

Concerning this clonotype: One junction end does not reproduce the germline sequence, and a read error may be involved. V and J are TRBV4-1 and TRBJ1-5; D gene unclear. Germline V gene data show CDR1 as MGHRA and CDR2 as YSYEKL. The CDR3 totals 14 residues. The CDR3 DNA reads as TGCGCCAGCAGCCAAGTAAGCGGCAACCAGCCCCAGCATTTT. This sequence encodes CASSQVSGNQPQHF.

The table lists this clonotype with a few counts. A read error may account for a junction end that differs from germline. The CDR3 reads CAISLPTYKQYF. For the CDR3, the DNA is TGTGCCATCAGTCTCCCCACCTACAAGCAGTACTTC. The V and J genes are TRBV10-3 and TRBJ2-7; no clear D. The CDR3 has 12 amino acids. In germline, CDR1 is ENHRY, CDR2 SYGVKD.

At least ten counts were recorded for this clonotype. This sequence joins TRBV5-4 and TRBJ2-3; D possibly corresponds to TRBD1 (5 bases). The length of the CDR3 is 12 residues. The V gene's germline CDR1 is SGHNT and CDR2 YYREEE (reference sequence). Trimming left V 4 bases short and J 4 bases short, with 7 bases between. The CDR3 nucleotides are TGTGCCAGCAGCGCAGGGTCAGATACGCAGTATTTT. The encoded protein is CASSAGSDTQYF.

This clonotype has ten or more counts. The J gene is TRBJ1-5, the V gene TRBV10-1, with D tentatively TRBD1 (5 bases). This CDR3 has 14 residues. Germline loops: CDR1 WNHNN, CDR2 SYGVQD (reference sequence). V was trimmed by 3 bases and J by 6 bases, leaving 12 bases between them. The chain's CDR3 is CASSDGDSGQPQHF. Written as DNA, the CDR3 is TGCGCCAGCAGTGATGGCGACAGCGGTCAGCCCCAGCATTTT.

This clonotype has only a few counts. The chain has TRBV7-6 and TRBJ2-2, with 10 bases lining up with TRBD2. Germline assignment: CDR1 SGHVS and CDR2 FNYEAQ. The CDR3 consists of 18 residues. J was trimmed by 5 bases and V by 1 base; bases with no gene match: 10. CDR3 in amino acids: CASSLVLAGAGWTGELFF. Written as DNA, the CDR3 is TGTGCCAGCAGCTTAGTCCTAGCGGGAGCCGGTTGGACCGGGGAGCTGTTTTTT.

As to this clonotype: At one end the junction does not follow the germline gene, possibly because of a read error. This sequence joins TRBV7-7 and TRBJ2-1; D is perhaps TRBD1 (5 bases). CDR1 is SSHAT and CDR2 is FNYEAQ in the germline V gene (reference sequence). The CDR3 covers 13 residues. The CDR3 nucleotides read TGTGCTAGCAGCTTTAGGGTCAGGGATGAGCAGTTCTTC. This gives the protein CASSFRVRDEQFF.

This clonotype was recorded a few times. V gene TRBV30 combines with J gene TRBJ2-3; D is uncertain. The CDR3 sequence is 13 residues long. The V and J ends lost 3 bases and 4 bases respectively, with 11 bases between them. The germline CDR1 and CDR2 sequences are GTSNPN and SVGIG (reference sequence). The CDR3: CAWRGLGPDTQYF. CDR3 nucleotides: TGTGCCTGGAGAGGGCTCGGGCCAGATACGCAGTATTTT.

This clonotype was observed a few times. In DNA form, the CDR3 reads TGTGCCAGCAGCTTGTGGCGGAAGAGGGACAATGAGCAGTTCTTC. This encodes CASSLWRKRDNEQFF. V is TRBV5-6 and J is TRBJ2-1, with a possible D match to TRBD2 (5 bases). The ends were cut back, 1 base at V and 5 bases at J, with 13 bases in the middle. Germline V gene data show CDR1 as SGHDT and CDR2 as YYEEEE. This CDR3 is built from 15 residues. Full variable domain (rest looked up from reference TRBV5-6 and TRBJ2-1): DAGVTQSPTHLIKTRGQQVTLRCSPKSGHDTVSWYQQALGQGPQFIFQYYEEEERQRGNFPDRFSGHQFPNYSSELNVNALLLGDSALYLCASSLWRKRDNEQFFGPGTRLTVL.

This clonotype was recorded many times. The chain recombines TRBV12-3 or TRBV12-4 with TRBJ1-2; 10 bases fit TRBD1. This CDR3 is built from 16 residues. V lost 5 bases and J lost 3; bases outside the gene matches: 9. As DNA, the CDR3 is TGTGCCAGCAGTAAACCACCGGGACAGGGGTACTATGGCTACACCTTC. Protein: CASSKPPGQGYYGYTF.

This clonotype was detected ten times or more. The J gene is TRBJ1-1, the V gene TRBV5-1; D is unclear. The germline gives CDR1 SGHRS, CDR2 YFSETQ. The CDR3 totals 15 residues. The ends were cut back, 0 bases at V and 0 bases at J, with 9 bases in the middle. The CDR3 loop reads CASSLGVGLNTEAFF. CDR3 nucleotide sequence: TGCGCCAGCAGCTTGGGGGTGGGCTTGAACACTGAAGCTTTCTTT.

This rearrangement joins TRBV18 to TRBJ2-1; tentatively, D is TRBD1 or TRBD2 (6 bases each). V was cut by 5 bases and J by 0 bases, with 14 bases left in between. CDR1 is KGHSH and CDR2 is LQKENI in the germline V gene. CDR3 length: 16 residues. CDR3 coding DNA: TGTGCCAGCTCATCCGCCAAGGGGGGCTCCTACAATGAGCAGTTCTTC. Protein sequence: CASSSAKGGSYNEQFF.

Regarding this clonotype: It differs at one base from a far larger clone, so likely a read error. The J gene is TRBJ2-1, the V gene TRBV28; possibly TRBD1 for D (6 bases). The CDR3 totals 12 residues. V gave up 2 bases and J gave up 9 bases, with 8 bases separating them. Looked up from germline, CDR1 is MDHEN and CDR2 is SYDVKM. The CDR3 DNA follows: TGTGCCAGCAGTTTACAGGGGTCTGAGCAGTTCTTC. It codes for CASSLQGSEQFF. Variable domain in full (rest from reference TRBV28 and TRBJ2-1): DVKVTQSSRYLVKRTGEKVFLECVQDMDHENMFWYRQDPGLGLRLIYFSYDVKMKEKGDIPEGYSVSREKKERFSLILESASTNQTSMYLCASSLQGSEQFFGPGTRLTVL.

The chain couples TRBV20-1 to TRBJ2-7; D call uncertain. V lost 4 bases to trimming and J lost 3 bases, with 4 bases between them. This CDR3 has 10 residues. CDR1 and CDR2 from the germline V gene are DFQATT and SNEGSKA (reference sequence). For the CDR3, the DNA is TGCAGTGCTAACAGCTACGAGCAGTACTTC. Amino acid sequence: CSANSYEQYF.